A single T cell receptor (beta chain) is shown here with its context. Its antigen remains unidentified. Trimming cost V 2 bases and J 2 bases, with 10 bases left between them. Germline V gives CDR1 SGHTA, CDR2 FQGNSA. CDR3 length equals 15 residues. This record comes from a study of Ad26.COV2.S vaccination and SARS-CoV-2 variants. The study, taken as a whole, reports: Recipients of either vaccine or placebo displayed similar breadth of non-spike TCRs.

Profiled with immunoSEQ multiplex PCR; TCRdb holds only in-frame clones, not every one. The data contain about 180,000 clones, about 83% of them seen just once; the ten biggest clones take up 5% to 6.5%. This specimen was peripheral blood, taken after recovery from COVID-19. The chain couples TRBV7-2 to TRBJ2-1, with D perhaps matching TRBD1 or TRBD2 (5 bases each). The receptor was isolated from a human donor who had recovered from COVID-19. The CDR3 loop reads CASSLMRGTYNEQFF. In DNA, the CDR3 is TGTGCCAGCAGCTTAATGAGGGGCACCTACAATGAGCAGTTCTTC.